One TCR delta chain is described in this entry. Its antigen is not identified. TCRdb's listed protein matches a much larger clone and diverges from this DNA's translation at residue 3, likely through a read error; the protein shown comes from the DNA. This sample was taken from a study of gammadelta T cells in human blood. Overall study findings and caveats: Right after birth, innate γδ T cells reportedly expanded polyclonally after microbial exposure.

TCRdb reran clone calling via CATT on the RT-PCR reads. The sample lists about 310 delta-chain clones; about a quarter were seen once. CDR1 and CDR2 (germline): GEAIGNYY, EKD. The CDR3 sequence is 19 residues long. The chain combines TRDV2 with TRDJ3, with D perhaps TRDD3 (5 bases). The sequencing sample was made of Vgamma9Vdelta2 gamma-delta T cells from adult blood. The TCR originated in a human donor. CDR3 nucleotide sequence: TGTGCCTATGACACCGTGCGGGATGCCATGAGGTGGGACACCCGACAGATGTTTTTC. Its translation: CAYDTVRDAMRWDTRQMFF.